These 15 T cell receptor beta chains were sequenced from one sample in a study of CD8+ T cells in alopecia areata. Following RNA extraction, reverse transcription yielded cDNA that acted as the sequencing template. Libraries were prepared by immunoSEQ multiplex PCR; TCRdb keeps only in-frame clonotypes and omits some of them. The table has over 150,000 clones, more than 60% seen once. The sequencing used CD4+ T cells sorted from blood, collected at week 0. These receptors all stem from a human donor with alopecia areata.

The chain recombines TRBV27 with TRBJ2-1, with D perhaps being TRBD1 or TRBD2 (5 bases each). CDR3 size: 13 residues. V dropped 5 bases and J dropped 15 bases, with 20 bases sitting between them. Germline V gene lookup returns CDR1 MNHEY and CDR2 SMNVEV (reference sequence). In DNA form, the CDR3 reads TGTGCCAGCAGTCCGTTGGGGGTTGGACCCATGTTCTTC. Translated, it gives CASSPLGVGPMFF.

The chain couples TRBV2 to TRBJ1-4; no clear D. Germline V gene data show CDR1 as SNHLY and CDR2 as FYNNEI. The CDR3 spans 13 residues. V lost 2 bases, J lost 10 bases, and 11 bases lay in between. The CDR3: CASSETGSGKLFF. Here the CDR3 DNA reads TGTGCCAGCAGTGAAACGGGGTCGGGAAAACTGTTTTTT.

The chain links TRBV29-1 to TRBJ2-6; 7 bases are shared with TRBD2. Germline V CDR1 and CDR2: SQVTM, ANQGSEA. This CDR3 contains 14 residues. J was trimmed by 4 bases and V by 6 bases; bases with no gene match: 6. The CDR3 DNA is TGCAGCGTGGGAGGGGACGGGGGGGCCAACGTCCTGACTTTC. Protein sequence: CSVGGDGGANVLTF.

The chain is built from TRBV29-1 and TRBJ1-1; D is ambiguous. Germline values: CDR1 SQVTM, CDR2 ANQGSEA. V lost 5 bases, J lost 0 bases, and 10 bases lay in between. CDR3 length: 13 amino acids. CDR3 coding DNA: TGCAGCGTTCACCGACATTTGAACACTGAAGCTTTCTTT. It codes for CSVHRHLNTEAFF.

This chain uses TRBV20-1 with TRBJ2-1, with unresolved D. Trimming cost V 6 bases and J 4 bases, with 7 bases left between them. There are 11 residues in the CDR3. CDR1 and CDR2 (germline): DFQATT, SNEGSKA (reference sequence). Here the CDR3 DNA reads TGCAGTGCGTTCCGGTACAATGAGCAGTTCTTC. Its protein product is CSAFRYNEQFF.

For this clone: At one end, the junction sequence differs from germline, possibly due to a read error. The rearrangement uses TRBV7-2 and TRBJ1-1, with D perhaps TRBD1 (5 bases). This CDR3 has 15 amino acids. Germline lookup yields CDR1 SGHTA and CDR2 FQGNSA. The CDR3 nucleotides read TGTGCCAGCAGCGTTCAGGGTTCCCTGAACATTGAAGCTTTCTTT. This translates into CASSVQGSLNIEAFF.

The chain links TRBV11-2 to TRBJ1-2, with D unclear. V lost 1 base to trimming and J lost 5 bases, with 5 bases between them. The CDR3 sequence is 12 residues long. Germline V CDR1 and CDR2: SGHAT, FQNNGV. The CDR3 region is CASSLGGYGYTF. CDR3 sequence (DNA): TGTGCCAGCAGCTTAGGAGGTTATGGCTACACCTTC.

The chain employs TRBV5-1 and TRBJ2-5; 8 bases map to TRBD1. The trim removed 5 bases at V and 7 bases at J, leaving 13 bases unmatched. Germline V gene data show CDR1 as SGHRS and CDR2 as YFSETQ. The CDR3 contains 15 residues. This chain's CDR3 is CASRSGQGTLVTQYF. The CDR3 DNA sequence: TGCGCCAGCAGATCTGGACAGGGCACGTTGGTGACCCAGTACTTC.

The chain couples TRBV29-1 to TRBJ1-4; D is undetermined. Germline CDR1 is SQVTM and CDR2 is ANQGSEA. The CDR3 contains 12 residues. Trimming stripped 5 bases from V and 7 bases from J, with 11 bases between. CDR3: CSVRAPGEKLFF. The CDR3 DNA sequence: TGCAGCGTTAGGGCACCTGGTGAAAAACTGTTTTTT.

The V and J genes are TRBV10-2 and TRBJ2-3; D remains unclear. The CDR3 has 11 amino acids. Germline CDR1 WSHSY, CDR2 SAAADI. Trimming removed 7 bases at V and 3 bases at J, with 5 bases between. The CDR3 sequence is CASTQTDTQYF. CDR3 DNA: TGCGCCAGCACCCAGACAGATACGCAGTATTTT.

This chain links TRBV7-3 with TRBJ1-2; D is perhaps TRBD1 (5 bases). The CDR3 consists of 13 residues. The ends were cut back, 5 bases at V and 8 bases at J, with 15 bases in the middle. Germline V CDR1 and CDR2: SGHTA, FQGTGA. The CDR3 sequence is CASSTAGGIGYTF. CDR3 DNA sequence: TGTGCCAGCAGCACCGCTGGGGGAATCGGCTACACCTTC.

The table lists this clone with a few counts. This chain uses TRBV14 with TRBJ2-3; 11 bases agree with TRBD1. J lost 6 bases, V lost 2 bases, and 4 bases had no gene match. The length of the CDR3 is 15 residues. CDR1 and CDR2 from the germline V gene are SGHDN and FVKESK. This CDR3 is CASSQRTGGVDTQYF. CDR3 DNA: TGTGCCAGCAGCCAACGGACAGGGGGCGTGGATACGCAGTATTTT.

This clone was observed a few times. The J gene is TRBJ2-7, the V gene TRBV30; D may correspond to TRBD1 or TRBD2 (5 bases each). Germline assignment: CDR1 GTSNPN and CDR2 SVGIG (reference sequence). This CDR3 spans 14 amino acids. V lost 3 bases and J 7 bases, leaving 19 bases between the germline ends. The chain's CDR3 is CAWRYGTAALEQYF. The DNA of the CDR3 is TGTGCCTGGAGGTACGGGACGGCTGCCCTAGAGCAGTACTTC. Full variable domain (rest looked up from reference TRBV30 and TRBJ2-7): SQTIHQWPATLVQPVGSPLSLECTVEGTSNPNLYWYRQAAGRGLQLLFYSVGIGQISSEVPQNLSASRPQDRQFILSSKKLLLSDSGFYLCAWRYGTAALEQYFGPGTRLTVT.

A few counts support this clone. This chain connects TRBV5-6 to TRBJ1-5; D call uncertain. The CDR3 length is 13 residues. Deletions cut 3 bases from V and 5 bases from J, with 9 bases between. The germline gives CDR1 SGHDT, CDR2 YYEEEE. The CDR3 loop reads CASSSRRDQPQHF. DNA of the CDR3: TGTGCCAGCAGCTCACGGAGGGATCAGCCCCAGCATTTT.

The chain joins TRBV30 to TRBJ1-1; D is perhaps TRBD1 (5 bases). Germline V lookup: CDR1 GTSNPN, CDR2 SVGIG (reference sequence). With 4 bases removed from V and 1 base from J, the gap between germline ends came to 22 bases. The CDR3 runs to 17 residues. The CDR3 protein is CAWMTDGTPGWNTEAFF. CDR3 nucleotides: TGTGCCTGGATGACGGACGGGACCCCAGGGTGGAACACTGAAGCTTTCTTT.